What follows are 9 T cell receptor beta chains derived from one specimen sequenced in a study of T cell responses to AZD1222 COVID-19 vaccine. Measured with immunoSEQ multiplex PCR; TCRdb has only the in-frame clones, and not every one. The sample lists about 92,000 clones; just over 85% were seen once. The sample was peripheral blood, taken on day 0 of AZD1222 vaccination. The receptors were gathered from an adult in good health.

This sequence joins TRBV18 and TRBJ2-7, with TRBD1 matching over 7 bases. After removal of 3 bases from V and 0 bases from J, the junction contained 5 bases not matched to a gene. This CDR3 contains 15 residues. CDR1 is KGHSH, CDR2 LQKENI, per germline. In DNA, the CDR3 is TGTGCCAGCTCACCCTCAGGGGGTCTCTCCTACGAGCAGTACTTC. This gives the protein CASSPSGGLSYEQYF. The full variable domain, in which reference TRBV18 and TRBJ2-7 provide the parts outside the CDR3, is NAGVMQNPRHLVRRRGQEARLRCSPMKGHSHVYWYRQLPEEGLKFMVYLQKENIIDESGMPKERFSAEFPKEGPSILRIQQVVRGDSAAYFCASSPSGGLSYEQYFGPGTRLTVT.

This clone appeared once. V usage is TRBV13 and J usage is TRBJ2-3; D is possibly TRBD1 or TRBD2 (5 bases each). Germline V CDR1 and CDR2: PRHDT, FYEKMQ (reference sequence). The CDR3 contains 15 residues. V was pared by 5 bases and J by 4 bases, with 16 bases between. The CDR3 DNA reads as TGTGCCAGCAGCATCCAGGGTCTAGCCCCAGATACGCAGTATTTT. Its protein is CASSIQGLAPDTQYF.

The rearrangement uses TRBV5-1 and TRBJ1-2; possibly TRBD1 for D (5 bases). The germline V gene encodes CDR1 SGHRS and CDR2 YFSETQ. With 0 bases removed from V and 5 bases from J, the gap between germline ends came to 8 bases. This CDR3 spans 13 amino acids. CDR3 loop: CASSLAEGYGYTF. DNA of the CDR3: TGCGCCAGCAGCTTGGCCGAGGGGTATGGCTACACCTTC.

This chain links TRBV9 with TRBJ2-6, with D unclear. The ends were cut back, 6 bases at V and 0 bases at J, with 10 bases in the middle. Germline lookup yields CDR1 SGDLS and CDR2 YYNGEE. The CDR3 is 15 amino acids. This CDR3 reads CASTRHPSGANVLTF. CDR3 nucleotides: TGTGCCAGCACCCGACACCCCTCTGGGGCCAACGTCCTGACTTTC.

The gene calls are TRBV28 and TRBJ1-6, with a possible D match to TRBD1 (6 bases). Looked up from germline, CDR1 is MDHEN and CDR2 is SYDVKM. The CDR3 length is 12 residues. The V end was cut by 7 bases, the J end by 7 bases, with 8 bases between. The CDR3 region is CASKGGNSPLHF. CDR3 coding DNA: TGTGCCAGCAAGGGGGGAAATTCACCCCTCCACTTT.

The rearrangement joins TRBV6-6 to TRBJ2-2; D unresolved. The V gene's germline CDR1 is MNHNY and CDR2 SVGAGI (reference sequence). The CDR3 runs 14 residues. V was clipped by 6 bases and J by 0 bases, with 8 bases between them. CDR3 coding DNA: TGTGCCAGCAGCCTCGAATCGAACACCGGGGAGCTGTTTTTT. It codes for CASSLESNTGELFF.

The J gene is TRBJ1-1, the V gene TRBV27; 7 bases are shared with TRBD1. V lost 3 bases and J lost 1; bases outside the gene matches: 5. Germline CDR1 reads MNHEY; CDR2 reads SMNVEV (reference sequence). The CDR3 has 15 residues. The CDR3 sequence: CASSFLGTANTEAFF. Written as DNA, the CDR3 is TGTGCCAGCAGTTTTCTTGGGACAGCGAACACTGAAGCTTTCTTT.

CDR3 sequence (DNA): TGTGCCAGCTCACCAGCAGGGCGAGCCAAAAACATTCAGTACTTC. Translated, it gives CASSPAGRAKNIQYF. The chain has TRBV18 and TRBJ2-4, with TRBD1 as a possible D gene (5 bases). The CDR3 is 15 residues long. Germline V gene sequence: CDR1 KGHSH, CDR2 LQKENI. V lost 2 bases, J lost 0 bases, and 8 bases lay in between.

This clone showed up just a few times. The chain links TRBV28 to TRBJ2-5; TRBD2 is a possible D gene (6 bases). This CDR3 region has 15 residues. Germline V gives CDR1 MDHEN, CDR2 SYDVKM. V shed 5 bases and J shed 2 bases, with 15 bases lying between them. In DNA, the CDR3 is TGTGCCAGCAGTGGGGGTGGCGCGGGGCAAGAGACCCAGTACTTC. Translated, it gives CASSGGGAGQETQYF.